Presented here are 20 T cell receptor beta chains from one specimen sequenced in a study of T-cell reconstitution after alpha-beta-depleted transplantation in children (dated by TCRdb to the mid-2010s). The library came from PCR. Sequencing relied on an Illumina HiSeq 2500. TCR libraries were prepared with molecular barcoding, using unique molecular identifiers to normalize TCRbeta repertoire quantification. TCRdb passed the public sequencing reads through fastp at Q25 and MiXCR, retaining productive beta sequences. Every distinct CDR3 protein forms one entry, paired with its most common genes and DNA. The sample table records hundreds of thousands of distinct CDR3 sequences; approximately 14% of these occur just once. The biggest ten clones account for 0.79% of the sample. The treatment or condition label corresponds to: allogeneic hematopoietic cell transplantation with graft depleted of TCRalphabeta T cells and CD19 B cells.

The material sequenced was PBMCs, taken before TCRalphabeta/CD19-depleted stem cell transplant. Every receptor here comes from a girl aged 2-10 years with congenital amegakaryocytic thrombocytopenia, due to receive a stem cell transplant.

This clonotype occurred many times. The rearrangement uses TRBV10-3 and TRBJ2-1; 7 bases align to TRBD2. Germline CDR1 ENHRY, CDR2 SYGVKD. J gave up 2 bases and V 4 bases, and 8 bases lay outside the gene matches. This CDR3 spans 16 amino acids. Here the CDR3 DNA reads TGTGCCATCAGTGCTGTTCTAGCGGAGGCCTACAATGAGCAGTTCTTC. Encoded protein: CAISAVLAEAYNEQFF.

This clonotype was detected many times. The V and J genes are TRBV5-1 and TRBJ2-7; TRBD2 aligns across 8 bases. The CDR3 consists of 16 residues. V shed 6 bases and J 2 bases; nucleotides not matched to a gene: 13. CDR1 is SGHRS and CDR2 is YFSETQ in the germline V gene. The CDR3 DNA is TGCGCCAGCAATCAGCGGGAGAACAGTCTGACCTACGAGCAGTACTTC. It yields the protein CASNQRENSLTYEQYF.

The chain uses TRBV28 and TRBJ2-1; D may be TRBD2 (5 bases). This CDR3 contains 16 residues. The V gene's germline CDR1 is MDHEN and CDR2 SYDVKM. V was pared by 2 bases and J by 8 bases, with 19 bases between. The chain's CDR3 is CASSLRLSGSKHEQFF. CDR3 nucleotides: TGTGCCAGCAGTTTACGGCTGTCGGGGTCTAAGCATGAGCAGTTCTTC. The entire variable domain, with the rest obtained from reference TRBV28 and TRBJ2-1, is as follows: DVKVTQSSRYLVKRTGEKVFLECVQDMDHENMFWYRQDPGLGLRLIYFSYDVKMKEKGDIPEGYSVSREKKERFSLILESASTNQTSMYLCASSLRLSGSKHEQFFGPGTRLTVL.

The chain couples TRBV3-1 to TRBJ2-7; no definite D call. The V gene lost 4 bases and the J gene lost 5 bases, with 15 bases spanning the gap. CDR1 and CDR2 (germline): LGHDT, YNNKEL (reference sequence). The CDR3 runs 14 residues. CDR3 region: CASSPQNKPHEQYF. CDR3 in DNA: TGTGCCAGCAGCCCTCAGAACAAACCCCACGAGCAGTACTTC.

This clonotype was observed a few times. The chain combines TRBV20-1 with TRBJ2-3, with 9 nucleotides matching TRBD2. J was trimmed by 1 base and V by 6 bases; bases with no gene match: 8. CDR1 and CDR2 (germline): DFQATT, SNEGSKA (reference sequence). The CDR3 runs 15 residues. The CDR3 here is CSANGASGGTDTQYF. DNA for the CDR3: TGCAGTGCGAACGGGGCTAGCGGGGGCACAGATACGCAGTATTTT.

This clonotype came up a few times. The chain combines TRBV2 with TRBJ2-1; D is uncertain. The germline CDR1 and CDR2 sequences are SNHLY and FYNNEI. The V and J ends lost 7 bases and 13 bases respectively, with 14 bases between them. CDR3 length: 11 amino acids. CDR3 coding DNA: TGTGCCAGCACGAGCGTCCCTGATCAGTTCTTC. This encodes CASTSVPDQFF.

The gene calls are TRBV20-1 and TRBJ1-1; TRBD1 might be the D (5 bases). This CDR3 contains 14 residues. CDR1 DFQATT and CDR2 SNEGSKA come from the germline V gene (reference sequence). The V and J ends lost 1 base and 2 bases respectively, with 11 bases between them. The CDR3 protein is CSARGGVDNTEAFF. DNA of the CDR3: TGCAGTGCTAGAGGAGGGGTCGACAACACTGAAGCTTTCTTT.

This clonotype was counted between two and nine times. The chain couples TRBV20-1 to TRBJ2-7; 8 bases are a match to TRBD2. The CDR3 spans 15 residues. After removal of 6 bases from V and 1 base from J, the junction contained 11 bases not matched to a gene. Per the germline V gene, CDR1 is DFQATT and CDR2 is SNEGSKA (reference sequence). Here the CDR3 reads CSADPGTSGSYEQYF. CDR3 nucleotide sequence: TGCAGTGCCGACCCCGGAACTAGCGGATCCTACGAGCAGTACTTC.

This clonotype was seen at least ten times. This CDR3 is CAGSSNGGPYEQYF. CDR3 bases: TGTGCCGGCTCCTCGAACGGGGGACCCTACGAGCAGTACTTC. This chain links TRBV6-1 with TRBJ2-7; D is perhaps TRBD2 (6 bases). This CDR3 is built from 14 residues. V lost 11 bases to trimming and J lost 2 bases, with 19 bases between them. CDR1 is MNHNS, CDR2 SASEGT, per germline.

This clonotype was found a few times. The rearrangement joins TRBV7-8 to TRBJ2-1, with D perhaps being TRBD1 or TRBD2 (5 bases each). The CDR3 consists of 16 residues. V lost 5 bases, J lost 4 bases, and 18 bases lay in between. Germline assignment: CDR1 SGHVS and CDR2 FQNEAQ. CDR3 sequence reads: CASSVYQGPHYNEQFF. CDR3 nucleotide sequence: TGTGCCAGCAGCGTATACCAGGGACCCCATTACAATGAGCAGTTCTTC.

This clonotype was recorded at least ten times. This chain connects TRBV6-5 to TRBJ1-1; D not certain. V was pared by 0 bases and J by 5 bases, with 10 bases between. CDR3 length: 14 amino acids. Germline assignment: CDR1 MNHEY and CDR2 SVGAGI. The CDR3 reads CASSYSITETEAFF. The DNA of the CDR3 is TGTGCCAGCAGTTACTCGATTACGGAAACTGAAGCTTTCTTT.

This clonotype has just one count. A much larger clone differs from this one at a single base, so this may be a read error. The chain is built from TRBV7-9 and TRBJ2-1, with a weak D call TRBD1 (5 bases). Trimming cost V 5 bases and J 1 base, with 12 bases left between them. The CDR3 is made up of 15 amino acids. CDR1 is SEHNR and CDR2 is FQNEAQ in the germline V gene (reference sequence). The CDR3 DNA is TGTGCCAGCAGCGAAGGGGTTAATTCCTACAATGAGCAGTTCTTC. Its translation: CASSEGVNSYNEQFF.

The chain carries TRBV25-1 and TRBJ1-2, with 8 bases matching TRBD1. CDR3 length equals 11 residues. Germline lookup yields CDR1 MGHDK and CDR2 SYGVNS. The V gene end was trimmed by 3 bases and the J gene end by 14 bases; junction bases not matched to a gene: 5. The CDR3 sequence is CASSEGQELTF. The CDR3 DNA reads as TGTGCCAGCAGTGAGGGACAGGAATTGACCTTC.

This clonotype occurred many times. V gene TRBV20-1 combines with J gene TRBJ2-7, with a possible D match to TRBD2 (5 bases). V lost 0 bases and J 3 bases, leaving 9 bases between the germline ends. From germline, CDR1 is DFQATT and CDR2 SNEGSKA (reference sequence). The CDR3 totals 13 residues. In nucleotides, the CDR3 is TGCAGTGCTAGAGACCCTCGGGACTACGAGCAGTACTTC. It codes for CSARDPRDYEQYF.

This clonotype has only a few counts. The chain links TRBV7-3 to TRBJ1-2, with no clear D. The germline V and J ends were trimmed by 8 bases and 4 bases, with 14 bases remaining between them. CDR3 length: 13 amino acids. The germline gives CDR1 SGHTA, CDR2 FQGTGA. CDR3 sequence reads: CASSETPSYGYTF. Here the CDR3 DNA reads TGTGCCAGCTCCGAAACCCCCTCCTATGGCTACACCTTC.

This clonotype was seen repeatedly, ten times or more. The rearrangement uses TRBV3-1 and TRBJ2-7; possible D gene TRBD1, 6 bases. Germline V gives CDR1 LGHDT, CDR2 YNNKEL (reference sequence). Trimming removed 0 bases at V and 6 bases at J, with 15 bases between. This CDR3 spans 15 amino acids. CDR3 residues: CASSQEGVIGGEQYF. CDR3 nucleotides: TGTGCCAGCAGCCAAGAAGGGGTTATAGGGGGCGAGCAGTACTTC.

This clonotype showed up just once. The V and J genes are TRBV4-1 and TRBJ2-7; tentative D call: TRBD2 (6 bases). The V gene's germline CDR1 is MGHRA and CDR2 YSYEKL. CDR3 length: 14 residues. V lost 4 bases and J 3 bases, leaving 13 bases between the germline ends. CDR3 sequence (DNA): TGCGCCAGCAGCCGGGCTAACGGGAGCTACGAGCAGTACTTC. The encoded protein is CASSRANGSYEQYF.

The J gene is TRBJ2-7, the V gene TRBV20-1; 7 nucleotides match TRBD1. This CDR3 is built from 15 residues. Trimming removed 3 bases from V and 3 bases from J; junction bases left unmatched: 11. CDR1 and CDR2 from the germline V gene are DFQATT and SNEGSKA (reference sequence). The CDR3 nucleotides are TGCAGTGCTAGGGACCAGGGGGTGCTAAACTACGAGCAGTACTTC. Translation: CSARDQGVLNYEQYF.

This clonotype has a count of ten or more. CDR3 DNA: TGCGCCAGCAGCCCACTGGGGACTAGCGGAGAAGAGACCCAGTACTTC. Its protein is CASSPLGTSGEETQYF. The chain recombines TRBV4-1 with TRBJ2-5; 11 bases match TRBD2. V shed 4 bases and J 3 bases; nucleotides not matched to a gene: 7. The CDR3 runs 16 residues. Germline CDR1 reads MGHRA; CDR2 reads YSYEKL.

This clonotype was picked up a small number of times. The chain joins TRBV28 to TRBJ2-7; D is possibly TRBD2 (6 bases). CDR3 length: 15 residues. The ends were cut back, 1 base at V and 1 base at J, with 11 bases in the middle. CDR1 and CDR2 (germline): MDHEN, SYDVKM. The CDR3 DNA is TGTGCCAGCAGTTTATCCGGAGGGAGGTCCTACGAGCAGTACTTC. It yields the protein CASSLSGGRSYEQYF.